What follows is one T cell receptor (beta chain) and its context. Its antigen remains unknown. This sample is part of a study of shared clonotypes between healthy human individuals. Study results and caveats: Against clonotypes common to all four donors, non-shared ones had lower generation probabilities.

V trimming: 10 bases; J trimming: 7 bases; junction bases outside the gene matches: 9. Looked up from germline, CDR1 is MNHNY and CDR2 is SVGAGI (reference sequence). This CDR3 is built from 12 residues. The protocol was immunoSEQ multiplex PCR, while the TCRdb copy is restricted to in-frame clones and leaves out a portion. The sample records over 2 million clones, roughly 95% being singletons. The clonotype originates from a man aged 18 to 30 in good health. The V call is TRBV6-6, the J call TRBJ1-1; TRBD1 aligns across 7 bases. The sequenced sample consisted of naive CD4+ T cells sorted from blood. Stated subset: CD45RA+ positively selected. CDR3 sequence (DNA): TGTGCCACCTTCGAGGGGGCGGGTGAAGCTTTCTTT. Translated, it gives CATFEGAGEAFF.